The rows below give T cell receptor beta chains drawn from one sample of a study of blood T cell repertoires in COVID-19. Sequencing used immunoSEQ multiplex PCR; TCRdb keeps in-frame clones, though not all of them. The table lists roughly 39,000 clones, 86% of them singletons, with more than 15% in the top ten. The specimen was peripheral blood. Source of these receptors: a man aged 50-60 years in a cohort sampled during active COVID-19. Each CDR3 is given with its conserved first and last residue. The D gene is left open where the match is weak. Where a row states a size, it is once, few, many or the class of an expanded clone; other rows omit it.

>TRBJ2-3|TRBV20-1|.|.
TGCAGTGCTAGTGTGGCTTACATTAGCACAGATACGCAGTATTTT
CSASVAYISTDTQYF
>TRBJ1-2|TRBV7-6|.|.
TGTGCCAGCAGCCAGACAACACGGAATGGCTACACCTTC
CASSQTTRNGYTF
>TRBJ1-6|TRBV7-2|.|.
TGTGCCAGCAGCCCACGGGGGTTCTCACCCCTCCACTTT
CASSPRGFSPLHF
>TRBJ2-1|TRBV5-6|.|TRBD2
TGTGCCAGCAGCCCGGGGACTAGAGAGCAGTTCTTC
CASSPGTREQFF
>TRBJ2-1|TRBV28|.|TRBD1
TGTGCCAGCAGTTTATCTCGGACAGGGCTTTTCAATGAGCAGTTCTTC
CASSLSRTGLFNEQFF
>TRBJ2-5|TRBV7-2|.|TRBD1
TGTGCCAGCAGCTTCGCCGGGACAGACCAAGAGACCCAGTACTTC
CASSFAGTDQETQYF
>TRBJ2-5|TRBV28|.|TRBD1
TGTGCCAGCAGTTCCCCCCCCCACAGGGGGATGTGGGAGACCCAGTACTTC
CASSSPPHRGMWETQYF
>TRBJ2-3|TRBV7-3|.|.
TGTGCCAGCAGATCACGGGGGACAGATACGCAGTATTTT
CASRSRGTDTQYF
>TRBJ2-7|TRBV27|.|TRBD1
TGTGCCAGCAGTTTAGTCGGACAGGCTTTCTACGAGCAGTACTTC
CASSLVGQAFYEQYF
>TRBJ1-2|TRBV6-2/TRBV6-3|.|.
TGTGCCAGCAGTTACTCGAACAGGGCGGATAACTATGGCTACACCTTC
CASSYSNRADNYGYTF
>TRBJ2-3|TRBV7-9|once|TRBD2
TGTGCCAGCAGCTTAGTACTAGCGAGCACAGATACGCAGTATTTT
CASSLVLASTDTQYF
>TRBJ1-5|TRBV7-8|.|.
TGTGCCAGCAGCTTAAGGGCGGGGGTCAATCAGCCCCAGCATTTT
CASSLRAGVNQPQHF
>TRBJ1-3|TRBV9|.|.
TGTGCCAGCAGCGTCTCCTCAGGGGTCTCTGGAAACACCATATATTTT
CASSVSSGVSGNTIYF
>TRBJ2-1|TRBV5-1|.|TRBD2
TGCGCCAGCAGCAGGCGAAGCGGGGGGGCCTACAATGAGCAGTTCTTC
CASSRRSGGAYNEQFF
>TRBJ2-1|TRBV2|.|.
TGTGCCAGCAGGGAGACTGTTAGCTCCTACAATGAGCAGTTCTTC
CASRETVSSYNEQFF
>TRBJ1-3|TRBV19|once|.
TGTGCCAGTAGTATCCGGGTTCGCGGAAACACCATATATTTT
CASSIRVRGNTIYF
>TRBJ2-1|TRBV6-2/TRBV6-3|.|TRBD2
TGTGCCAGCAGTTACCTACTAGCGGGAGGGCCGGATGAGCAGTTCTTC
CASSYLLAGGPDEQFF
>TRBJ1-4|TRBV25-1|once|TRBD1
TGTGCCAGCCAGAACCCGGACAGGGATGAAAAACTGTTTTTT
CASQNPDRDEKLFF
>TRBJ2-3|TRBV19|once|TRBD2
TGTGCCAGTAGTAAAAGACTAGCGGAGGGCACAGATACGCAGTATTTT
CASSKRLAEGTDTQYF
>TRBJ2-2|TRBV7-9|.|TRBD1
TGTGCCAGCAGCTTAAGCAGGACAGGAGCGGCCGGGGAGCTGTTTTTT
CASSLSRTGAAGELFF
>TRBJ1-1|TRBV4-1|many|.
TGCGCCAGCAGCCAAGTTGGGAGTGAGACCATGAACACTGAAGCTTTCTTT
CASSQVGSETMNTEAFF
>TRBJ1-2|TRBV7-9|.|TRBD1
TGTGCCAGCAGCTCCGGGACAGGGGGCTATGGCTACACCTTC
CASSSGTGGYGYTF
>TRBJ2-3|TRBV24-1|.|TRBD2
TGTGCCACCAGTGACCCGACTAGCGGGGGCACAGATACGCAGTATTTT
CATSDPTSGGTDTQYF
>TRBJ2-1|TRBV11-1|.|TRBD2
TGTGCCAGCAGCTCGGGACTAGCGGCTGGGAATGAGCAGTTCTTC
CASSSGLAAGNEQFF
>TRBJ2-2|TRBV29-1|few|.
TGCAGCGTTGTCTCCAGCGTTGACACCGGGGAGCTGTTTTTT
CSVVSSVDTGELFF
>TRBJ2-2|TRBV9|.|.
TGTGCCAGCAGCTTAGCGAGGGTGAACACCGGGGAGCTGTTTTTT
CASSLARVNTGELFF
>TRBJ2-3|TRBV2|.|TRBD2
TGTGCCAGCAGTGAAGCGGGTGCGGGGGGGTTTAGAGATACGCAGTATTTT
CASSEAGAGGFRDTQYF
>TRBJ2-3|TRBV3-1/TRBV3-2|.|TRBD2
TGTGCCAGCAGCCAAGATCAGGGAGGGACGCAGTATTTT
CASSQDQGGTQYF
>TRBJ2-1|TRBV27|.|TRBD1
TGTGCCAGCAGGGAGGACAGGGAACTTTACAATGAGCAGTTCTTC
CASREDRELYNEQFF
>TRBJ1-3|TRBV5-5|.|.
TGTGCCACCAAAATGGACATCAGCTCTGGAAACACCATATATTTT
CATKMDISSGNTIYF
>TRBJ1-2|TRBV6-1|once|.
TGTGCCAGCAGTGAAGCATTCGGGGACATCAGCTATGGCTACACCTTC
CASSEAFGDISYGYTF
>TRBJ1-6|TRBV4-3|few|.
TGCGCCAGCAGCCATCTGCAGGGGAATTCACCCCTCCACTTT
CASSHLQGNSPLHF
>TRBJ2-1|TRBV9|.|.
TGTGCCAGCAGCGTGCTAGCTGGTGGAGTTGAGCAGTTCTTC
CASSVLAGGVEQFF
>TRBJ2-5|TRBV7-9|.|TRBD2
TGTGCCAGCAGCTTCACCGGGACTAGCGGCCACCAAGAGACCCAGTACTTC
CASSFTGTSGHQETQYF
>TRBJ1-4|TRBV27|.|.
TGTGCCAGCAGTTTAGCGGCAGGGCCTTCCGAAAAACTGTTTTTT
CASSLAAGPSEKLFF
>TRBJ1-2|TRBV19|.|.
TGTGCCAGTAGTGCAATAACAGGCTTCTATGGCTACACCTTC
CASSAITGFYGYTF
>TRBJ1-6|TRBV9|.|.
TGTGCCAGCAGCCCCTCGAATTCACCCCTCCACTTT
CASSPSNSPLHF
>TRBJ2-2|TRBV18|.|.
TGTGCCAGCTCACCATCACTACCGAACACCGGGGAGCTGTTTTTT
CASSPSLPNTGELFF
>TRBJ1-2|TRBV7-8|once|TRBD1
TGTGCCAGCAGCTTGGGACAGAACTATGGCTACACCTTC
CASSLGQNYGYTF
>TRBJ2-7|TRBV7-2|medium-sized|TRBD2
TGTGCCAGCAGCTTAGCGTCGGGACTAACCTACGAGCAGTACTTC
CASSLASGLTYEQYF
>TRBJ1-1|TRBV7-2|medium-sized|.
TGTGCCAGCATTGAGGAAACGAACACTGAAGCTTTCTTT
CASIEETNTEAFF
>TRBJ2-3|TRBV6-5|.|TRBD2
TGTGCCAGCTCCCCACCCAGCGGGGGTCCCGGTACGCAGTATTTT
CASSPPSGGPGTQYF
>TRBJ1-1|TRBV5-4|once|TRBD1
TGTGCCAGCAGCTTGGCCGGACAGGGAGCCTCTGAAGCTTTCTTT
CASSLAGQGASEAFF
>TRBJ2-1|TRBV9|.|TRBD1
TGTGCCAGCAGCGCCCTACAGGGGGCTGCCTACAATGAGCAGTTCTTC
CASSALQGAAYNEQFF
>TRBJ2-1|TRBV5-1|few|.
TGCGCCAGCAGCTTGGACGGAGACAGATACTACAATGAGCAGTTCTTC
CASSLDGDRYYNEQFF
>TRBJ1-5|TRBV27|once|.
TGTGCCAGCAGTTTAGGTCTCCCAGGGCGTTATCGTCAGCCCCAGCATTTT
CASSLGLPGRYRQPQHF
>TRBJ2-1|TRBV7-6|.|.
TGTGCCAGCAGCTCAGACGTGGCACTAAACCCGGGGAATGAGCAGTTCTTC
CASSSDVALNPGNEQFF
>TRBJ2-1|TRBV19|.|.
TGTGCCAGTAGTATTTATAACAATGAGCAGTTCTTC
CASSIYNNEQFF
>TRBJ1-1|TRBV11-1|.|TRBD1
TGTGCCAGCAGCTTGGTACAGGGGGGCACTGAAGCTTTCTTT
CASSLVQGGTEAFF
>TRBJ2-1|TRBV12-3/TRBV12-4|.|.
TGTGCCAGCAGTTTGAACTTCTACAATGAGCAGTTCTTC
CASSLNFYNEQFF
>TRBJ2-3|TRBV5-4|.|.
TGTGCCAGCAGCTTGGGTGTCAGCGGGCGAGGGACAGATACGCAGTATTTT
CASSLGVSGRGTDTQYF
>TRBJ2-2|TRBV6-6|.|TRBD1
TGTGCCAGCTCAGGGGGCGCGAACACCGGGGAGCTGTTTTTT
CASSGGANTGELFF
>TRBJ2-3|TRBV3-1/TRBV3-2|.|TRBD1
TGTGCCAGCAGCCCCCCGGGACAGGGGCCAGATACGCAGTATTTT
CASSPPGQGPDTQYF
>TRBJ1-6|TRBV30|.|TRBD1
TGTGCCTGGAGTGTGGTGACAGGGGGTAATTCACCCCTCCACTTT
CAWSVVTGGNSPLHF
>TRBJ1-5|TRBV6-2/TRBV6-3|.|TRBD1
TGTGCCAGCAGTTACGATCAGGGGGGAAGGCCCCAGCATTTT
CASSYDQGGRPQHF